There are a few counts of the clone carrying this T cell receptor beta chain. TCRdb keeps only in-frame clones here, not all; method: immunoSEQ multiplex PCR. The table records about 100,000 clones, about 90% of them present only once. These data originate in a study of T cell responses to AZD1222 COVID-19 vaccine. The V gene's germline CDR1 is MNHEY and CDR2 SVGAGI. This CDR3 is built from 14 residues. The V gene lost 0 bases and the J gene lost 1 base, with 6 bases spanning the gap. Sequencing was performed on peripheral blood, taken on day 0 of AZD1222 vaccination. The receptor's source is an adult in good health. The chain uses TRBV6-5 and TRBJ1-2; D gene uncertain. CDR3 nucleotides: TGTGCCAGCAGTTACTCTTCCGTTAACTATGGCTACACCTTC. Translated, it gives CASSYSSVNYGYTF.